One sample yielded the 20 T cell receptor beta chains listed below, sequenced in a study of T cell repertoires in cytomegalovirus infection. Each CDR3 protein gets one entry after TCRdb re-called the reads with MiXCR. Among hundreds of thousands of distinct CDR3 sequences listed, about 33% were seen once. Sequencing used PBMCs. The receptors were gathered from a human donor in good health (CMV status not recorded). Some clones in this sample may be carry-over from other donors' samples.

This chain links TRBV12-3 or TRBV12-4 with TRBJ2-5; the match to TRBD2 covers 7 bases. Trimming at V came to 5 bases and at J to 3 bases, leaving 9 bases not matched to a gene. The CDR3 loop spans 15 amino acids. CDR3 nucleotide sequence: TGTGCCAGCAGTCCCCATCTAGCGGAAGAAGAGACCCAGTACTTC. It encodes CASSPHLAEEETQYF.

The V gene is TRBV29-1, the J gene TRBJ2-5; TRBD1 is a possible D gene (6 bases). This CDR3 comprises 12 residues. V was pared by 3 bases and J by 5 bases, with 10 bases between. Germline assignment: CDR1 SQVTM and CDR2 ANQGSEA. The CDR3 DNA sequence: TGCAGCGTTGAGGTGGGGGCGGAGACCCAGTACTTC. Protein: CSVEVGAETQYF.

This clonotype was counted at least ten times. This chain uses TRBV7-2 with TRBJ1-1; D gene unclear. Germline lookup yields CDR1 SGHTA and CDR2 FQGNSA. This CDR3 has 13 amino acids. V gave up 4 bases and J gave up 1 base, with 7 bases separating them. CDR3 sequence reads: CASSYDTNTEAFF. The CDR3 coding sequence is TGTGCCAGCAGCTATGATACGAACACTGAAGCTTTCTTT. Based on the CDR3 plus reference TRBV7-2 and TRBJ1-1, the full variable domain is GAGVSQSPSNKVTEKGKDVELRCDPISGHTALYWYRQSLGQGLEFLIYFQGNSAPDKSGLPSDRFSAERTGGSVSTLTIQRTQQEDSAVYLCASSYDTNTEAFFGQGTRLTVV.

This clonotype was seen a few times. V gene TRBV24-1 combines with J gene TRBJ2-1; D tentatively fits TRBD1 or TRBD2 (6 bases each). CDR3 size: 16 residues. The V gene's germline CDR1 is KGHDR and CDR2 SFDVKD. V dropped 9 bases and J dropped 0 bases, with 17 bases sitting between them. The CDR3 reads CATAREGGGSYNEQFF. The CDR3 coding sequence is TGTGCCACCGCGCGTGAGGGGGGAGGCTCCTACAATGAGCAGTTCTTC.

This clonotype was seen just once. This sequence may be a read error, since a much larger clone differs from it by one base. The chain recombines TRBV7-6 with TRBJ1-5; D might be TRBD1 (5 bases). Per the germline V gene, CDR1 is SGHVS and CDR2 is FNYEAQ. The ends were cut back, 6 bases at V and 6 bases at J, with 15 bases in the middle. This CDR3 spans 14 amino acids. In DNA, the CDR3 is TGTGCCAGCAGACCTTTTGAGGGGTCTCAGCCCCAGCATTTT. Translated: CASRPFEGSQPQHF. Variable domain in full (rest from reference TRBV7-6 and TRBJ1-5): GAGVSQSPRYKVTKRGQDVALRCDPISGHVSLYWYRQALGQGPEFLTYFNYEAQQDKSGLPNDRFSAERPEGSISTLTIQRTEQRDSAMYRCASRPFEGSQPQHFGDGTRLSIL.

This chain connects TRBV19 to TRBJ1-3; D remains unclear. Germline CDR1 is LNHDA and CDR2 is SQIVND (reference sequence). The CDR3 covers 17 residues. Trimming cost V 5 bases and J 0 bases, with 17 bases left between them. The chain's CDR3 is CASSPLDGWISGNTIYF. The CDR3 region has the DNA TGTGCCAGTAGTCCCCTGGACGGATGGATCTCTGGAAACACCATATATTTT.

This clonotype turned up a few times. With a much larger clone just one base away, this may be a read error. The chain has TRBV7-8 and TRBJ1-2; TRBD1 matches at 9 bases. CDR1 and CDR2 from the germline V gene are SGHVS and FQNEAQ. The CDR3 runs to 15 residues. CDR3 DNA: TGTGCCAGCCGCTTAGTCCCGAGGGACAGGGAAGGCTACACCTTC. It specifies CASRLVPRDREGYTF.

Many counts were recorded for this clonotype. CDR3 residues: CASSLDPEQENTGELFF. The CDR3 region has the DNA TGTGCCAGCAGCTTAGACCCGGAACAGGAGAACACCGGGGAGCTGTTTTTT. The chain couples TRBV7-6 to TRBJ2-2; tentatively, D is TRBD1 (5 bases). This CDR3 is 17 amino acids long. The germline gives CDR1 SGHVS, CDR2 FNYEAQ. V was clipped by 1 base and J by 1 base, with 13 bases between them.

As regards this clonotype: One end of the junction does not line up with germline, which may come from a read error. V gene TRBV7-2 combines with J gene TRBJ2-1; possible D gene TRBD2, 5 bases. Germline V CDR1 and CDR2: SGHTA, FQGNSA. The CDR3 runs to 13 residues. The CDR3 coding sequence is TGTGCCAGAAGCTTACAGCGGTACAATGATAAGTTCTTC. Translation gives CARSLQRYNDKFF.

A few counts support this clonotype. The chain is built from TRBV7-6 and TRBJ2-7, with D uncertain. Per germline, CDR1 SGHVS and CDR2 FNYEAQ. V lost 3 bases, J lost 3 bases, and 12 bases lay in between. CDR3 length: 14 amino acids. CDR3 sequence reads: CASSFPRVLYEQYF. As DNA, the CDR3 is TGTGCCAGCAGCTTCCCCCGGGTACTCTACGAGCAGTACTTC.

Here the CDR3 reads CASSLRTTYYNEQFF. The CDR3 DNA is TGTGCCAGCAGCTTGAGAACTACCTACTACAATGAGCAGTTCTTC. The V gene is TRBV5-7, the J gene TRBJ2-1; D is undetermined. TRBV5-7 is designated an ORF whose function remains uncertain. Trimming stripped 1 base from V and 3 bases from J, with 11 bases between. The CDR3 totals 15 residues.

The chain combines TRBV7-2 with TRBJ2-2; 10 bases line up with TRBD2. This CDR3 is 15 amino acids long. V dropped 3 bases and J dropped 8; count of bases not matched to a gene: 6. CDR1 and CDR2 from the germline V gene are SGHTA and FQGNSA. The CDR3 is CASSFTSGVEGELFF. The CDR3 DNA sequence: TGTGCCAGCAGCTTCACTAGCGGGGTTGAAGGGGAGCTGTTTTTT.

The chain uses TRBV6-8 and TRBJ2-2; D may be TRBD1 (5 bases). Trimming cost V 2 bases and J 7 bases, with 11 bases left between them. The CDR3 extends over 14 amino acids. Germline loops: CDR1 MNHGY, CDR2 SAAAGT. CDR3 nucleotides: TGTGCCAGCAGTTACCGTCAGGGTAACGGGGAGCTGTTTTTT. Its translation: CASSYRQGNGELFF.

The V call is TRBV6-5, the J call TRBJ1-2; D remains ambiguous. CDR1 is MNHEY and CDR2 is SVGAGI in the germline V gene. This CDR3 spans 12 amino acids. Trimming removed 0 bases at V and 3 bases at J, with 2 bases between. Here the CDR3 DNA reads TGTGCCAGCAGTTACTCGGACTATGGCTACACCTTC. Its protein is CASSYSDYGYTF.

A word on this clonotype: Just one base apart from a much larger clone, this may be a read error. The chain employs TRBV7-8 and TRBJ2-3; possible D gene TRBD2, 5 bases. The CDR3 spans 15 residues. CDR1 and CDR2 (germline): SGHVS, FQNEAQ. The CDR3, as DNA: TGTGCCAGCAGCGTAGCGCGAGACCGCACAGATACGCAGTATTTT. Translating it yields CASSVARDRTDTQYF.

The chain employs TRBV6-2 or TRBV6-3 and TRBJ1-1; D is unresolved. CDR3 length: 14 residues. V was trimmed by 3 bases and J by 1 base, leaving 9 bases between them. Germline V gene data show CDR1 as MNHEY and CDR2 as SVGEGT. For the CDR3, the DNA is TGTGCCAGCAGTTATCTGGGAAAGAACACTGAAGCTTTCTTT. This encodes CASSYLGKNTEAFF.

This clonotype was observed at least ten times. The chain has TRBV7-6 and TRBJ2-1, with 7 bases lining up with TRBD2. V lost 5 bases to trimming and J lost 3 bases; unmatched junction nucleotides: 10. Germline assignment: CDR1 SGHVS and CDR2 FNYEAQ. The CDR3 has 16 residues. For the CDR3, the DNA is TGTGCCAGCAGCGCTGGGGACTACCGAGACTACAATGAGCAGTTCTTC. Translated: CASSAGDYRDYNEQFF.

The chain links TRBV5-6 to TRBJ1-6; 7 bases are shared with TRBD1. V was clipped by 6 bases and J by 0 bases; unmatched bases: 6. CDR3 length: 16 amino acids. Germline CDR1 reads SGHDT; CDR2 reads YYEEEE. The CDR3, as DNA: TGTGCCAGCAAGGTCCGGGACAGCTCCTATAATTCACCCCTCCACTTT. Protein product: CASKVRDSSYNSPLHF.

The gene calls are TRBV28 and TRBJ2-2; 12 positions agree with TRBD1. The germline CDR1 and CDR2 sequences are MDHEN and SYDVKM. After removal of 3 bases from V and 7 bases from J, the junction contained 6 bases not matched to a gene. This CDR3 comprises 16 residues. The CDR3 loop reads CASSFWDRGQDGELFF. In nucleotides, the CDR3 is TGTGCCAGCAGTTTCTGGGACAGGGGGCAAGACGGGGAGCTGTTTTTT.

The chain recombines TRBV6-1 with TRBJ2-2; D is possibly TRBD1 (5 bases). Germline CDR1 and CDR2: MNHNS and SASEGT. The CDR3 has 14 amino acids. V was trimmed by 2 bases and J by 5 bases, leaving 9 bases between them. The CDR3 DNA follows: TGTGCCAGCAGTGAACAGGGTTGGACCGGGGAGCTGTTTTTT. Translated, it gives CASSEQGWTGELFF.